One and the same sample provided the 27 T cell receptor beta chains below, sequenced in a study of blood T cell repertoires in COVID-19 (dated by TCRdb to about 2020). The library came from the immunoSEQ multiplex PCR assay. This immuneACCESS table, as held by TCRdb, lists in-frame sequences with V and J called but not all clones. Of the missing ones, under half trace to an unresolved V gene in checked studies; the others have no known cause. The sample has about 37,000 clones on record, around three quarters of them singletons. 14% of the sample goes to the ten largest clones. The source material was peripheral blood. The receptors derive from a woman aged 65 to 85 with acute or convalescent COVID-19.

Here the CDR3 DNA reads TGTGCCAGCAGCCGGAGCTCCTACGAGCAGTACTTC. It encodes CASSRSSYEQYF. The rearrangement uses TRBV12-3 or TRBV12-4 and TRBJ2-7; D call uncertain. The length of the CDR3 is 12 residues. Trimming removed 6 bases at V and 0 bases at J, with 6 bases between.

The rearrangement links TRBV19 to TRBJ2-3; TRBD1 aligns across 7 bases. The CDR3 length is 14 residues. Trimming took 9 bases from V and 0 from J; bases not matched to a gene: 6. Per the germline V gene, CDR1 is LNHDA and CDR2 is SQIVND (reference sequence). The CDR3 DNA is TGTGCCAGCCGAGGGGGCGTAAGCACAGATACGCAGTATTTT. It specifies CASRGGVSTDTQYF.

The J gene is TRBJ1-2, the V gene TRBV5-1; 11 positions agree with TRBD1. This CDR3 is built from 14 residues. V shed 4 bases, J shed 7 bases, and the junction held 6 bases outside the gene matches. Germline values: CDR1 SGHRS, CDR2 YFSETQ. The CDR3 coding sequence is TGCGCCAGCAGCGCGGACAGGGGGCAGGCTGGCTACACCTTC. Protein sequence: CASSADRGQAGYTF.

As DNA, the CDR3 is TGTGCCATCAGTGAGCAGCACCCCCCGGACAGGGGGCATACTTTCTTT. It codes for CAISEQHPPDRGHTFF. The V gene is TRBV10-3, the J gene TRBJ1-1, with TRBD1 identical over 11 bases. The CDR3 has 16 amino acids. Germline CDR1 reads ENHRY; CDR2 reads SYGVKD. The V gene end was trimmed by 2 bases and the J gene end by 12 bases; junction bases not matched to a gene: 14.

The V call is TRBV7-2, the J call TRBJ2-7; 7 bases match TRBD2. J gave up 2 bases and V 3 bases, and 10 bases lay outside the gene matches. The germline V gene has CDR1 SGHTA and CDR2 FQGNSA. This CDR3 contains 16 residues. CDR3 amino acids: CASSFFSGTIPYEQYF. CDR3 coding DNA: TGTGCCAGCAGCTTTTTCTCCGGGACTATTCCCTACGAGCAGTACTTC.

This chain joins TRBV5-1 and TRBJ2-3; 15 bases are shared with TRBD2. Germline values: CDR1 SGHRS, CDR2 YFSETQ. CDR3 length: 21 amino acids. The V gene end was trimmed by 4 bases and the J gene end by 2 bases; junction bases not matched to a gene: 17. CDR3 region: CASSPTHMGLAGGPNTDTQYF. The CDR3 DNA follows: TGCGCCAGCAGCCCAACACACATGGGACTAGCGGGGGGACCAAACACAGATACGCAGTATTTT.

The chain carries TRBV18 and TRBJ2-2, with 10 bases lining up with TRBD1. Trimming removed 3 bases from V and 7 bases from J; junction bases left unmatched: 5. The CDR3 is made up of 15 amino acids. Germline V gene lookup returns CDR1 KGHSH and CDR2 LQKENI. The chain's CDR3 is CASSPPGQGIGELFF. DNA for the CDR3: TGTGCCAGCTCACCCCCGGGACAGGGGATCGGGGAGCTGTTTTTT. The whole variable domain, remainder taken from reference TRBV18 and TRBJ2-2, is NAGVMQNPRHLVRRRGQEARLRCSPMKGHSHVYWYRQLPEEGLKFMVYLQKENIIDESGMPKERFSAEFPKEGPSILRIQQVVRGDSAAYFCASSPPGQGIGELFFGEGSRLTVL.

V usage is TRBV15 and J usage is TRBJ2-2; 7 bases match TRBD1. This CDR3 is built from 19 residues. From germline, CDR1 is LNHNV and CDR2 YYDKDF (reference sequence). V shed 1 base and J 0 bases; nucleotides not matched to a gene: 11. Here the CDR3 DNA reads TGTGCCACCAGCAGAGGTATTCGGACAGGACTTCCGAACACCGGGGAGCTGTTTTTT. Amino acid sequence: CATSRGIRTGLPNTGELFF.

This clone was recorded a few times. The V call is TRBV25-1, the J call TRBJ2-7, with 10 bases aligning to TRBD2. The V segment lost 7 bases and the J segment 7 bases; nucleotides outside the gene matches: 7. The CDR3 extends over 13 amino acids. The germline CDR1 and CDR2 sequences are MGHDK and SYGVNS. In DNA, the CDR3 is TGTGCCAGCATTAGCGGGAGGTCGAGGGAGCAGTACTTC. The encoded protein is CASISGRSREQYF.

The V call is TRBV2, the J call TRBJ2-7; possibly TRBD2 for D (6 bases). CDR3 size: 14 residues. V lost 8 bases and J lost 2, with 16 bases in between. Germline V lookup: CDR1 SNHLY, CDR2 FYNNEI. The DNA of the CDR3 is TGTGCCAGCTCCCTAGGACTAAAACCCTACGAGCAGTACTTC. Translation: CASSLGLKPYEQYF.

The rearrangement joins TRBV28 to TRBJ1-1; 8 nucleotides line up with TRBD1. The CDR3 is 17 amino acids. The V segment lost 1 base and the J segment 0 bases; nucleotides outside the gene matches: 7. Per the germline V gene, CDR1 is MDHEN and CDR2 is SYDVKM. The CDR3 here is CASSLLTGGIMNTEAFF. As DNA, the CDR3 is TGTGCCAGCAGTTTATTAACAGGGGGGATAATGAACACTGAAGCTTTCTTT.

The rearrangement uses TRBV3-1 (or the pseudogene TRBV3-2) and TRBJ1-2; a possible D gene is TRBD1 (6 bases). The CDR3 runs to 14 residues. Trimming cost V 3 bases and J 1 base, with 9 bases left between them. In germline, CDR1 is LGHDT, CDR2 YNNKEL (reference sequence). The CDR3, as DNA: TGTGCCAGCAGCCATGCGGACAGTAACTATGGCTACACCTTC. The encoded protein is CASSHADSNYGYTF.

This clone was observed a handful of times. The chain couples TRBV6-5 to TRBJ2-5, with TRBD1 matching over 11 bases. This CDR3 has 13 amino acids. Trimming at V came to 8 bases and at J to 10 bases, leaving 9 bases not matched to a gene. Looked up from germline, CDR1 is MNHEY and CDR2 is SVGAGI. The CDR3 nucleotides read TGTGCCAGCCGACGGGACAGGGGGAAGGTCCAGTACTTC. This encodes CASRRDRGKVQYF.

This chain connects TRBV28 to TRBJ1-5, with D possibly TRBD1 on 6 matching bases. The CDR3 length is 16 residues. CDR1 and CDR2 from the germline V gene are MDHEN and SYDVKM. V was shortened by 3 bases and J by 3 bases, with 15 bases between the two germline ends. The CDR3 region is CASSLWGGQYNQPQHF. The CDR3 coding sequence is TGTGCCAGCAGTTTGTGGGGCGGACAGTACAATCAGCCCCAGCATTTT. The whole variable domain, filled in from reference TRBV28 and TRBJ1-5, reads DVKVTQSSRYLVKRTGEKVFLECVQDMDHENMFWYRQDPGLGLRLIYFSYDVKMKEKGDIPEGYSVSREKKERFSLILESASTNQTSMYLCASSLWGGQYNQPQHFGDGTRLSIL.

The chain joins TRBV6-2 or TRBV6-3 to TRBJ1-6; D not certain. The germline V and J ends were trimmed by 5 bases and 7 bases, with 12 bases remaining between them. CDR3 length: 14 amino acids. Germline-derived CDR1 and CDR2 are MNHEY and SVGEGT. Written as DNA, the CDR3 is TGTGCCAGCAGTCCCAGAGGACTAAATTCACCCCTCCACTTT. Translation gives CASSPRGLNSPLHF.

The V and J genes are TRBV28 and TRBJ2-7; no clear D gene. Germline V gives CDR1 MDHEN, CDR2 SYDVKM. V gave up 3 bases and J gave up 4 bases, with 7 bases separating them. This CDR3 spans 12 amino acids. This CDR3 reads CASSFQNYEQYF. The CDR3 DNA sequence: TGTGCCAGCAGTTTCCAGAATTACGAGCAGTACTTC.

V is TRBV19 and J is TRBJ2-1; weak D call: TRBD2 (7 bases). The CDR3 contains 16 residues. V lost 10 bases, J lost 2 bases, and 21 bases lay in between. Per the germline V gene, CDR1 is LNHDA and CDR2 is SQIVND (reference sequence). CDR3 bases: TGTGCCACCGGAGGGGGGGTGGCCCGACCCTACAATGAGCAGTTCTTC. This sequence encodes CATGGGVARPYNEQFF.

The chain recombines TRBV28 with TRBJ2-1; D not certain. This CDR3 has 14 residues. CDR1 and CDR2 (germline): MDHEN, SYDVKM. Trimming shortened V by 2 bases and J by 4 bases, and 9 bases separated the two germline ends. The CDR3 protein is CASSLPKLYNEQFF. The CDR3 DNA is TGTGCCAGCAGTTTACCCAAGCTATACAATGAGCAGTTCTTC. The variable domain in full, with the rest retrieved from reference TRBV28 and TRBJ2-1, is DVKVTQSSRYLVKRTGEKVFLECVQDMDHENMFWYRQDPGLGLRLIYFSYDVKMKEKGDIPEGYSVSREKKERFSLILESASTNQTSMYLCASSLPKLYNEQFFGPGTRLTVL.

The V call is TRBV7-8, the J call TRBJ2-7, with D hard to call. This CDR3 region has 14 residues. Germline loops: CDR1 SGHVS, CDR2 FQNEAQ. The V gene lost 2 bases and the J gene lost 2 bases, with 10 bases spanning the gap. The CDR3 protein is CASSLRQVPYEQYF. In DNA, the CDR3 is TGTGCCAGCAGCTTAAGGCAGGTCCCCTACGAGCAGTACTTC.

CDR3 bases: TGTGCCAGCCAAGGGGTCACCGGGGAGCTGTTTTTT. Protein product: CASQGVTGELFF. The V gene is TRBV11-3, the J gene TRBJ2-2, with a weak D call TRBD1 (5 bases). This CDR3 comprises 12 residues. V was trimmed by 8 bases and J by 4 bases, leaving 8 bases between them. Per the germline V gene, CDR1 is SGHNT and CDR2 is YENEEA.

This clone has more than one count but fewer than ten. CDR3 amino acids: CASSLRQDRFATNEKLFF. For the CDR3, the DNA is TGTGCCAGCAGCTTGAGACAGGACAGGTTTGCAACTAATGAAAAACTGTTTTTT. The rearrangement links TRBV5-5 to TRBJ1-4; 7 bases agree with TRBD1. The V gene end was trimmed by 1 base and the J gene end by 0 bases; junction bases not matched to a gene: 9. This CDR3 region has 18 residues. Germline V gives CDR1 SGHKS, CDR2 YYEKEE (reference sequence).

V and J are TRBV6-5 and TRBJ2-2; D gene ambiguous. Germline values: CDR1 MNHEY, CDR2 SVGAGI. V was pared by 11 bases and J by 1 base, with 11 bases between. The CDR3 runs 13 residues. CDR3 residues: CAGRYGNTGELFF. In DNA form, the CDR3 reads TGTGCCGGTCGGTATGGGAACACCGGGGAGCTGTTTTTT.

The chain links TRBV5-1 to TRBJ2-7; TRBD2 is a possible D gene (7 bases). V was cut by 4 bases and J by 4 bases, with 15 bases left in between. The germline V gene encodes CDR1 SGHRS and CDR2 YFSETQ. This CDR3 contains 14 residues. The CDR3 is CASSPVGGGYEQYF. In DNA, the CDR3 is TGCGCCAGCAGCCCCGTAGGGGGGGGGTACGAGCAGTACTTC.

V and J are TRBV6-6 and TRBJ2-2; 8 nucleotides agree with TRBD1. Trimming removed 7 bases from V and 3 bases from J; junction bases left unmatched: 7. In germline, CDR1 is MNHNY, CDR2 SVGAGI (reference sequence). The CDR3 sequence is 15 residues long. The chain's CDR3 is CASIGDRGDTGELFF. DNA of the CDR3: TGTGCCAGCATTGGAGACAGGGGCGACACCGGGGAGCTGTTTTTT.

The rearrangement links TRBV5-4 to TRBJ2-4; D perhaps matches TRBD2 (5 bases). Germline V gene data show CDR1 as SGHNT and CDR2 as YYREEE (reference sequence). Deletions cut 4 bases from V and 0 bases from J, with 14 bases between. The CDR3 runs to 16 residues. CDR3: CASSRKTGLAKNIQYF. In DNA form, the CDR3 reads TGTGCCAGCAGCCGTAAGACCGGACTAGCCAAAAACATTCAGTACTTC.

The V gene is TRBV9, the J gene TRBJ2-6, with D possibly being TRBD2 (7 bases). This CDR3 is 19 amino acids long. CDR1 is SGDLS and CDR2 is YYNGEE in the germline V gene. Trimming cost V 2 bases and J 0 bases, with 18 bases left between them. The CDR3 sequence is CASSVTSGGGGSGANVLTF. The CDR3 nucleotides read TGTGCCAGCAGCGTCACATCCGGGGGCGGGGGCTCTGGGGCCAACGTCCTGACTTTC.

The J gene is TRBJ2-2, the V gene TRBV23-1; 9 positions match TRBD2. TRBV23-1 has ORF status, its function being uncertain. The trim removed 5 bases at V and 0 bases at J, leaving 10 bases unmatched. The CDR3 is made up of 18 amino acids. In nucleotides, the CDR3 is TGCGCCAGCAGTGCCACCCTGACTAGCGGCACGAACACCGGGGAGCTGTTTTTT. Translating it yields CASSATLTSGTNTGELFF.